This passage covers 30 T cell receptor beta chains from one sample sequenced in a study of cytomegalovirus exposure and HLA in healthy donors. The PCR used 60 Vbeta and 13 Jbeta primers. Clones were sequenced by immunoSEQ multiplex PCR, and TCRdb holds only the in-frame ones, with some missing. Of roughly 120,000 clones listed, 75% to 80% were seen once; the top ten hold roughly 3.5%. Sequences were obtained from PBMCs. The receptors stem from a man aged 40-49 years in good health and CMV-seronegative.

The chain carries TRBV20-1 and TRBJ1-2; no clear D. This CDR3 spans 11 amino acids. Trimming left V 4 bases short and J 7 bases short, with 10 bases between. CDR1 and CDR2 from the germline V gene are DFQATT and SNEGSKA (reference sequence). CDR3 DNA: TGCAGTGCTATAGGGAGAGGTGGCTACACCTTC. Residues: CSAIGRGGYTF.

This clone was seen only a few times. The gene calls are TRBV2 and TRBJ2-7, with D tentatively TRBD1 (6 bases). Between the trimmed V and J ends, which lost 5 bases and 2 bases, there was a span of 7 bases. Germline V lookup: CDR1 SNHLY, CDR2 FYNNEI. The CDR3 loop spans 12 amino acids. The CDR3 sequence: CASSNRAYEQYF. In nucleotides, the CDR3 is TGTGCCAGCAGTAACAGGGCCTACGAGCAGTACTTC. Based on the CDR3 plus reference TRBV2 and TRBJ2-7, the full variable domain is EPEVTQTPSHQVTQMGQEVILRCVPISNHLYFYWYRQILGQKVEFLVSFYNNEISEKSEIFDDQFSVERPDGSNFTLKIRSTKLEDSAMYFCASSNRAYEQYFGPGTRLTVT.

The chain couples TRBV7-9 to TRBJ1-4; 7 bases align to TRBD1. Looked up from germline, CDR1 is SEHNR and CDR2 is FQNEAQ (reference sequence). Trimming cost V 4 bases and J 11 bases; bases outside gene matches: 13. The CDR3 sequence is 15 residues long. CDR3 bases: TGTGCCAGCAGCTCCACGTCGGCCGGACAGGAGAAACTGTTTTTT. It codes for CASSSTSAGQEKLFF.

The gene calls are TRBV18 and TRBJ2-1, with D possibly being TRBD2 (5 bases). The V gene lost 6 bases and the J gene lost 0 bases, with 12 bases spanning the gap. The germline V gene has CDR1 KGHSH and CDR2 LQKENI. The CDR3 length is 15 residues. The CDR3 DNA reads as TGTGCCAGCTCGTCTAGCCTCAGCTCCTACAATGAGCAGTTCTTC. Its translation: CASSSSLSSYNEQFF.

The V gene is TRBV28, the J gene TRBJ1-5; TRBD1 is a possible D gene (5 bases). Germline lookup yields CDR1 MDHEN and CDR2 SYDVKM. This CDR3 region has 16 residues. The V gene lost 6 bases and the J gene lost 2 bases, with 17 bases spanning the gap. The CDR3 sequence is CASSPRDLRGNQPQHF. CDR3 DNA sequence: TGTGCCAGCAGCCCGCGGGACCTTCGAGGCAATCAGCCCCAGCATTTT.

V is TRBV9 and J is TRBJ1-1; D is ambiguous. This CDR3 has 13 amino acids. The V end was cut by 1 base, the J end by 7 bases, with 11 bases between. Germline V lookup: CDR1 SGDLS, CDR2 YYNGEE. CDR3 protein: CASSVWQAGEAFF. The CDR3 DNA reads as TGTGCCAGCAGCGTATGGCAGGCCGGTGAAGCTTTCTTT.

This clone was seen just once. The chain joins TRBV19 to TRBJ1-3; D gene uncertain. V lost 2 bases, J lost 2 bases, and 7 bases lay in between. Germline V gene data show CDR1 as LNHDA and CDR2 as SQIVND (reference sequence). The CDR3 is 14 residues long. CDR3 loop: CASSISGTGNTIYF. The CDR3 nucleotides are TGTGCCAGTAGTATATCGGGGACTGGAAACACCATATATTTT.

This clone was detected a few times. This chain links TRBV29-1 with TRBJ1-1; 8 bases fit TRBD1. V was clipped by 7 bases and J by 6 bases; unmatched bases: 7. This CDR3 comprises 12 residues. CDR1 is SQVTM, CDR2 ANQGSEA, per germline. The CDR3 region has the DNA TGCAGCGCCGGACAGGGCAGCCCTGAAGCTTTCTTT. Translating it yields CSAGQGSPEAFF.

The CDR3 DNA reads TGTGCCAGCAACGATTGGCAGTCCAACCAAGAGACCCAGTACTTC. Protein product: CASNDWQSNQETQYF. The V and J genes are TRBV11-2 and TRBJ2-5; D gene uncertain. There are 15 residues in the CDR3. The V gene lost 7 bases and the J gene lost 0 bases, with 15 bases spanning the gap. Germline V lookup: CDR1 SGHAT, CDR2 FQNNGV.

The genes are TRBV2 and TRBJ2-3; no reliable D call. The V and J ends lost 11 bases and 6 bases respectively, with 18 bases between them. The CDR3 extends over 13 amino acids. Germline V gene lookup returns CDR1 SNHLY and CDR2 FYNNEI. The CDR3 spells CAGLRLILDTQYF. The CDR3 bases are TGTGCCGGGCTTCGGTTGATTCTGGATACGCAGTATTTT.

The V gene is TRBV4-1, the J gene TRBJ1-2; D is undetermined. Trimming pared 0 bases from V and 0 bases from J, leaving 8 bases between. CDR1 MGHRA and CDR2 YSYEKL come from the germline V gene. The CDR3 length is 15 residues. The DNA for the CDR3 is TGCGCCAGCAGCCAAGATCTTAGAGCTAACTATGGCTACACCTTC. The encoded protein is CASSQDLRANYGYTF.

CDR3 nucleotides: TGTGCCAGCACCATGAGGTGGGGGGCCTACGAGCAGTACTTC. The encoded protein is CASTMRWGAYEQYF. The chain joins TRBV5-6 to TRBJ2-7, with D possibly being TRBD2 (6 bases). The length of the CDR3 is 14 residues. V lost 6 bases and J lost 2, with 15 bases in between. The germline V gene encodes CDR1 SGHDT and CDR2 YYEEEE.

This clone has a handful of counts. The CDR3 DNA sequence: TGTGCCAGCAGCTTGCGACAGGGGTTGAACACCATATATTTT. Translating gives CASSLRQGLNTIYF. The chain has TRBV7-2 and TRBJ1-3, with 8 bases lining up with TRBD1. Losses at the gene ends were 3 bases for V and 7 bases for J; bases not matched to a gene: 5. CDR1 and CDR2 from the germline V gene are SGHTA and FQGNSA. The CDR3 sequence is 14 residues long.

The rearrangement links TRBV29-1 to TRBJ2-3; D possibly corresponds to TRBD1 (5 bases). Looked up from germline, CDR1 is SQVTM and CDR2 is ANQGSEA. Between the trimmed V and J ends, which lost 5 bases and 6 bases, there was a span of 21 bases. This CDR3 region has 15 residues. The CDR3 bases are TGCAGCGTTCGGTCAGGGTCTGGTTCGGGCGATACGCAGTATTTT. Amino acids: CSVRSGSGSGDTQYF.

The chain employs TRBV6-6 and TRBJ2-1, with TRBD1 as a possible D gene (5 bases). The ends were cut back, 4 bases at V and 4 bases at J, with 11 bases in the middle. Germline V gene data show CDR1 as MNHNY and CDR2 as SVGAGI (reference sequence). This CDR3 is 14 amino acids long. CDR3 amino acids: CASSSSDIYNEQFF. The CDR3 DNA reads TGTGCCAGCAGTTCCTCGGACATATACAATGAGCAGTTCTTC.

This clone was seen once. V gene TRBV7-6 combines with J gene TRBJ2-2; 8 positions agree with TRBD2. V was pared by 6 bases and J by 6 bases, with 15 bases of the junction left unmatched. The germline V gene encodes CDR1 SGHVS and CDR2 FNYEAQ. This CDR3 is 17 amino acids long. CDR3 amino acids: CASSSTPAGAIAGELFF. For the CDR3, the DNA is TGTGCCAGCAGTTCCACCCCAGCGGGGGCCATAGCCGGGGAGCTGTTTTTT.

This clone was seen more than once but under ten times. The CDR3 sequence: CASRELAGGTDTQYF. CDR3 DNA sequence: TGTGCCAGCAGGGAACTAGCGGGGGGGACAGATACGCAGTATTTT. The genes are TRBV6-1 and TRBJ2-3, with 13 bases identical to TRBD2. The V gene's germline CDR1 is MNHNS and CDR2 SASEGT. The V segment lost 6 bases and the J segment 3 bases; nucleotides outside the gene matches: 3. The CDR3 covers 15 residues.

This sequence joins TRBV29-1 and TRBJ2-7, with D perhaps TRBD1 (5 bases). Trimming pared 3 bases from V and 2 bases from J, leaving 8 bases between. The CDR3 is 12 amino acids. Germline V gene lookup returns CDR1 SQVTM and CDR2 ANQGSEA. The CDR3 reads CSVDDSAYEQYF. The CDR3, as DNA: TGCAGCGTTGACGACAGCGCCTACGAGCAGTACTTC.

This sequence joins TRBV11-2 and TRBJ2-7; TRBD1 might be the D (5 bases). Germline assignment: CDR1 SGHAT and CDR2 FQNNGV. V was shortened by 1 base and J by 6 bases, with 19 bases between the two germline ends. The CDR3 totals 16 residues. As DNA, the CDR3 is TGTGCCAGCAGCTTAGGAATTTTACAGGCCTCGGCCGAGCAGTACTTC. Its protein product is CASSLGILQASAEQYF.

The gene calls are TRBV5-1 and TRBJ2-2; D ambiguous. Trimming left V 8 bases short and J 0 bases short, with 14 bases between. The length of the CDR3 is 15 residues. The germline CDR1 and CDR2 sequences are SGHRS and YFSETQ. The CDR3 nucleotides read TGCGCCAGTTGCTTAGACTCCCCGAACACCGGGGAGCTGTTTTTT. It is translated as CASCLDSPNTGELFF.

This clone was seen more than once but under ten times. The chain combines TRBV15 with TRBJ2-1, with a possible D match to TRBD2 (6 bases). Germline CDR1 is LNHNV and CDR2 is YYDKDF (reference sequence). V was clipped by 0 bases and J by 4 bases, with 10 bases between them. This CDR3 spans 15 amino acids. The CDR3 coding sequence is TGTGCCACCAGCAGAGATCGGGGGAATTACAATGAGCAGTTCTTC. Amino acids: CATSRDRGNYNEQFF. Full variable domain (outside the CDR3, taken from reference TRBV15 and TRBJ2-1): DAMVIQNPRYQVTQFGKPVTLSCSQTLNHNVMYWYQQKSSQAPKLLFHYYDKDFNNEADTPDNFQSRRPNTSFCFLDIRSPGLGDTAMYLCATSRDRGNYNEQFFGPGTRLTVL.

The chain joins TRBV28 to TRBJ2-1; 8 nucleotides match TRBD2. The V segment lost 4 bases and the J segment 2 bases; nucleotides outside the gene matches: 4. The CDR3 consists of 15 residues. Germline-derived CDR1 and CDR2 are MDHEN and SYDVKM. CDR3 sequence (DNA): TGTGCCAGCAGTTCTTTAGCGGGGACCTACAATGAGCAGTTCTTC. Residues: CASSSLAGTYNEQFF.

The gene calls are TRBV7-2 and TRBJ1-1, with a weak D call TRBD1 (6 bases). Trimming stripped 1 base from V and 1 base from J, with 13 bases between. The germline CDR1 and CDR2 sequences are SGHTA and FQGNSA. The CDR3 runs 16 residues. The CDR3 DNA is TGTGCCAGCAGCTTAGGACGAGGGGGGGCGAACACTGAAGCTTTCTTT. This gives the protein CASSLGRGGANTEAFF.

This clone showed up just a few times. This chain uses TRBV4-1 with TRBJ2-3, with 9 positions matching TRBD2. The trim removed 1 base at V and 2 bases at J, leaving 4 bases unmatched. The CDR3 is 16 residues long. The germline CDR1 and CDR2 sequences are MGHRA and YSYEKL. The CDR3 sequence: CASSQAGGGATDTQYF. As DNA, the CDR3 is TGCGCCAGCAGCCAAGCCGGCGGGGGGGCCACAGATACGCAGTATTTT.

This clone was detected only once. This sequence joins TRBV9 and TRBJ1-1; possible D gene TRBD1, 6 bases. The V gene lost 0 bases and the J gene lost 4 bases, with 13 bases spanning the gap. This CDR3 has 15 residues. CDR1 and CDR2 from the germline V gene are SGDLS and YYNGEE. The chain's CDR3 is CASSVEHRASTEAFF. The CDR3, as DNA: TGTGCCAGCAGCGTAGAGCACAGGGCGAGCACTGAAGCTTTCTTT.

This clone was observed a few times. The V and J genes are TRBV19 and TRBJ1-5, with D perhaps TRBD1 (5 bases). Germline values: CDR1 LNHDA, CDR2 SQIVND (reference sequence). V lost 6 bases to trimming and J lost 1 base, with 7 bases between them. This CDR3 region has 13 residues. The CDR3 region is CASSWGSNQPQHF. Here the CDR3 DNA reads TGTGCCAGTAGCTGGGGCAGCAATCAGCCCCAGCATTTT. Full variable domain (remainder filled in from reference TRBV19 and TRBJ1-5): DGGITQSPKYLFRKEGQNVTLSCEQNLNHDAMYWYRQDPGQGLRLIYYSQIVNDFQKGDIAEGYSVSREKKESFPLTVTSAQKNPTAFYLCASSWGSNQPQHFGDGTRLSIL.

The J gene is TRBJ2-2, the V gene TRBV7-8, with a weak D call TRBD2 (5 bases). Germline V gene sequence: CDR1 SGHVS, CDR2 FQNEAQ. The CDR3 is made up of 15 amino acids. Trimming left V 5 bases short and J 8 bases short, with 18 bases between. For the CDR3, the DNA is TGTGCCAGCAGCCGAGGCGGAGGCCCTACTGGGGAGCTGTTTTTT. Encoded protein: CASSRGGGPTGELFF. Supplemented by reference TRBV7-8 and TRBJ2-2, the full variable domain reads GAGVSQSPRYKVAKRGQDVALRCDPISGHVSLFWYQQALGQGPEFLTYFQNEAQLDKSGLPSDRFFAERPEGSVSTLKIQRTQQEDSAVYLCASSRGGGPTGELFFGEGSRLTVL.

The rearrangement uses TRBV7-3 and TRBJ2-1, with TRBD2 matching 10 bases. Germline trimming cut 5 bases from V and 4 bases from J; bases unmatched to any gene: 5. The CDR3 loop spans 15 amino acids. CDR1 and CDR2 (germline): SGHTA, FQGTGA. Here the CDR3 reads CASSLLAGSYNEQFF. CDR3 coding DNA: TGTGCCAGCAGCCTACTAGCGGGATCTTACAATGAGCAGTTCTTC.

The V gene is TRBV28, the J gene TRBJ2-2; 8 nucleotides match TRBD1. The trim removed 3 bases at V and 3 bases at J, leaving 6 bases unmatched. This CDR3 has 16 amino acids. Germline V lookup: CDR1 MDHEN, CDR2 SYDVKM. CDR3 nucleotide sequence: TGTGCCAGCAGTTTGGGGAACAGGGGGTACACCGGGGAGCTGTTTTTT. This translates into CASSLGNRGYTGELFF.

V usage is TRBV28 and J usage is TRBJ2-3; 8 bases align to TRBD1. The CDR3 consists of 15 residues. CDR1 MDHEN and CDR2 SYDVKM come from the germline V gene. V lost 4 bases, J lost 4 bases, and 7 bases stayed unmatched. CDR3 coding DNA: TGTGCCAGCAGTTCCGACAGGGGCGGGTCAGATACGCAGTATTTT. Protein sequence: CASSSDRGGSDTQYF.